The rows below give T cell receptor beta chains drawn from one sample of a study of blood T cell repertoires in COVID-19. Generated by immunoSEQ multiplex PCR, the TCRdb table keeps only in-frame clones and is missing some. This sample carries 250,000 or so clones, around 90% of them seen once, and the ten largest clones take 10% to 14%. The specimen was PBMCs or T cells enriched from blood (not recorded which). These receptor sequences come from a man aged 25 to 45 who had recovered from COVID-19. Both conserved end residues are part of each CDR3. D genes are given only for firm matches. Rows may omit the clone size; those that give it use once, few, many or a size class.

TRBV7-2,NA,TRBJ2-2,NA,TGTGCCAGCAGCCAAGGCCTCTCGCGGGGTCGCGGGGAGCTGTTTTTT,CASSQGLSRGRGELFF
TRBV18,NA,TRBJ2-3,NA,TGTGCCAGCCAGGAAAATGAAGCAGATACGCAGTATTTT,CASQENEADTQYF
TRBV6-1,few,TRBJ1-5,NA,TGTGCCAGCAGTGAACCACACATAAATCAGCCCCAGCATTTT,CASSEPHINQPQHF
TRBV3-1/TRBV3-2,NA,TRBJ2-1,TRBD2,TGTGCCAGCACCCCGACTAGCGGGGGGTTCCGGTTCAATGAGCAGTTCTTC,CASTPTSGGFRFNEQFF
TRBV5-1,once,TRBJ1-6,TRBD1,TGCGCCAGCAGACCTCGTACCGGGACAGGAAGCGGGAATTCACCCCTCCACTTT,CASRPRTGTGSGNSPLHF
TRBV20-1,NA,TRBJ2-5,NA,TGCAGTGCGGACACAGGGACCCAGTACTTC,CSADTGTQYF
TRBV19,NA,TRBJ1-2,TRBD1,TGTGCCAGTAACCCACCCTCAGGGGGCTATGGCTACACCTTC,CASNPPSGGYGYTF
TRBV19,NA,TRBJ1-2,NA,TGTGCCAGTAGTATTGCAGGAGGTACTAACTATGGCTACACCTTC,CASSIAGGTNYGYTF
TRBV29-1,NA,TRBJ1-1,TRBD1,TGCAGCGTGGGCTTCCCGGACAGGGTATCTTTGGACACTGAAGCTTTCTTT,CSVGFPDRVSLDTEAFF
TRBV14,NA,TRBJ2-3,NA,TGTGCCAGCAGCTCATACAAAGAATTTACAGATACGCAGTATTTT,CASSSYKEFTDTQYF
TRBV18,NA,TRBJ1-1,NA,TGTGCCAGCTCGGCCGGCCCTACCAGCGGCGGGACTGAAGCTTTCTTT,CASSAGPTSGGTEAFF
TRBV10-3,once,TRBJ2-3,TRBD1,TGTGCCATCACGACAGGGATCACAGATACGCAGTATTTT,CAITTGITDTQYF
TRBV27,few,TRBJ1-3,NA,TGTGCCAGCAGTTTTAATCAGGGGAACACCATATATTTT,CASSFNQGNTIYF
TRBV6-6,NA,TRBJ2-1,TRBD2,TGTGCCAGCAGTGAGGGACTAGCGGACAACAATGAGCAGTTCTTC,CASSEGLADNNEQFF
TRBV30,NA,TRBJ2-5,TRBD1,TGTGCCTGGAGACAGGGGGCGGGGACCCAGTACTTC,CAWRQGAGTQYF
TRBV29-1,few,TRBJ1-1,NA,TGCAGCGTTGACAGGGAAGTGGGAAACACTGAAGCTTTCTTT,CSVDREVGNTEAFF
TRBV6-2/TRBV6-3,NA,TRBJ2-1,TRBD1,TGTGCCAGCAGTCCCCGGGGGACAGGGAACTACCTACAGGGCAATGAGCAGTTCTTC,CASSPRGTGNYLQGNEQFF
TRBV28,NA,TRBJ1-1,NA,TGTGCCAGCAGTTTGAGGGACACTGAAGCTTTCTTT,CASSLRDTEAFF
TRBV6-5,NA,TRBJ1-1,NA,TGTGCCAGCAGGAGGGTAATTATGAACACTGAAGCTTTCTTT,CASRRVIMNTEAFF
TRBV11-2,NA,TRBJ1-6,NA,TGTGCCAGCAGCTTATATGTGGGGGCTGAGGATTCACCCCTCCACTTT,CASSLYVGAEDSPLHF
TRBV28,NA,TRBJ1-1,NA,TGTGTTAGCGTTACAGTCGGTGGGGCTGAAGCTTTCTTT,CVSVTVGGAEAFF
TRBV3-1/TRBV3-2,NA,TRBJ1-1,NA,TGTGCCAGCAGCCGAAGGACGGGGGTGGACACTGAAGCTTTCTTT,CASSRRTGVDTEAFF
TRBV30,NA,TRBJ1-2,NA,TGTGCCTGGAGTTCGCAGGTCGGCTATGGCTACACCTTC,CAWSSQVGYGYTF